A selection of T cell receptor beta chains follows, all from one sample in a study of blood T cell repertoires in COVID-19. Profiling relied on immunoSEQ multiplex PCR, and the TCRdb table lists in-frame clones only, not all of them. The repertoire holds some 6,600 clones, with 89% as singletons. Sequencing was done on a sample of peripheral blood. The receptors originated from a human donor in a cohort sampled during active COVID-19. The donor label of this sample is uncertain. CDR3s include the opening cysteine and the closing phenylalanine or tryptophan. Fields, in order: D gene, clone size, J gene, V gene, CDR3 protein, CDR3 DNA. A D gene is named only where the DNA matches it firmly. Some rows have no size entry. The others give once, few or many, or a class for an expanded clone.

D: -
size: -
J: TRBJ2-1
V: TRBV10-1
CDR3: CASSESQAEQFF
DNA: TGCGCCAGCAGTGAGTCTCAGGCTGAGCAGTTCTTC

D: TRBD1
size: -
J: TRBJ2-5
V: TRBV7-8
CDR3: CASKRQGAGETQYF
DNA: TGTGCCAGTAAAAGACAGGGGGCCGGAGAGACCCAGTACTTC

D: TRBD2
size: -
J: TRBJ2-5
V: TRBV10-2
CDR3: CASNPGLAGGGETQYF
DNA: TGCGCCAGCAATCCGGGACTAGCGGGGGGCGGAGAGACCCAGTACTTC

D: -
size: few
J: TRBJ2-7
V: TRBV5-1
CDR3: CASSPWGNYEQYF
DNA: TGCGCCAGCAGCCCCTGGGGCAACTACGAGCAGTACTTC

D: -
size: -
J: TRBJ1-1
V: TRBV11-1
CDR3: CASRGWNTEAFF
DNA: TGTGCCAGCCGCGGCTGGAACACTGAAGCTTTCTTT

D: -
size: -
J: TRBJ1-1
V: TRBV15
CDR3: CATSPRARANTEAFF
DNA: TGTGCCACCAGCCCAAGGGCGCGGGCGAACACTGAAGCTTTCTTT

D: TRBD2
size: -
J: TRBJ2-2
V: TRBV10-3
CDR3: CAIQEGLAGLTGGELFF
DNA: TGTGCCATCCAGGAGGGACTAGCGGGCCTTACGGGCGGGGAGCTGTTTTTT

D: TRBD1
size: -
J: TRBJ2-7
V: TRBV5-1
CDR3: CASSSTGGDEQYF
DNA: TGCGCCAGCAGCTCGACAGGGGGGGACGAGCAGTACTTC

D: -
size: -
J: TRBJ2-3
V: TRBV6-4
CDR3: CASSDAMDTQYF
DNA: TGTGCCAGCAGTGACGCTATGGATACGCAGTATTTT

D: -
size: -
J: TRBJ1-5
V: TRBV19
CDR3: CASRKHTNQPQHF
DNA: TGTGCCAGTAGAAAACATACCAATCAGCCCCAGCATTTT

D: -
size: -
J: TRBJ2-7
V: TRBV9
CDR3: CASSAKQESSYEQYF
DNA: TGTGCCAGCAGCGCGAAACAGGAGAGCTCCTACGAGCAGTACTTC

D: -
size: -
J: TRBJ1-5
V: TRBV12-5
CDR3: CASGFIIGAENQPQHF
DNA: TGTGCTAGTGGTTTTATTATTGGGGCAGAAAATCAGCCCCAGCATTTT

D: -
size: -
J: TRBJ2-5
V: TRBV5-5
CDR3: CASSLGQLQETQYF
DNA: TGTGCCAGCAGCCTCGGACAGCTCCAAGAGACCCAGTACTTC

D: -
size: -
J: TRBJ2-2
V: TRBV7-3
CDR3: CASSPQLLNTGELFF
DNA: TGTGCCAGCAGCCCACAGCTTTTGAACACCGGGGAGCTGTTTTTT

D: TRBD1
size: -
J: TRBJ1-1
V: TRBV19
CDR3: CASSLGQVLNTEAFF
DNA: TGTGCCAGTAGTCTGGGACAGGTGCTGAACACTGAAGCTTTCTTT

D: -
size: -
J: TRBJ2-7
V: TRBV6-5
CDR3: CASSLGQSSYEQYF
DNA: TGTGCCAGCAGTTTAGGACAGAGCTCCTACGAGCAGTACTTC

D: TRBD2
size: -
J: TRBJ2-7
V: TRBV27
CDR3: CVSMGLAGSQYF
DNA: TGTGTCAGCATGGGACTAGCGGGTTCGCAGTACTTC

D: TRBD1
size: -
J: TRBJ1-3
V: TRBV2
CDR3: CASSVSGTGISGNTIYF
DNA: TGTGCCAGCAGTGTTTCGGGGACAGGGATCTCTGGAAACACCATATATTTT

D: TRBD2
size: -
J: TRBJ2-3
V: TRBV5-4
CDR3: CASSLFGGREGVDTQYF
DNA: TGTGCCAGCAGCCTATTCGGAGGGCGGGAGGGGGTAGATACGCAGTATTTT

D: TRBD2
size: -
J: TRBJ2-7
V: TRBV5-5
CDR3: CATQRSGSRGDEQYF
DNA: TGTGCCACCCAGCGTAGCGGGAGTCGTGGCGACGAGCAGTACTTC

D: -
size: -
J: TRBJ2-2
V: TRBV14
CDR3: CASSVGGNVGELFF
DNA: TGTGCCAGCAGTGTTGGGGGGAATGTCGGGGAGCTGTTTTTT

D: -
size: -
J: TRBJ1-2
V: TRBV6-5
CDR3: CASSPRRVYGYTF
DNA: TGTGCCAGCAGCCCCAGGCGGGTCTATGGCTACACCTTC

D: -
size: few
J: TRBJ1-1
V: TRBV12-3/TRBV12-4
CDR3: CASSRIGVVAFF
DNA: TGTGCCAGCAGCCGAATAGGGGTAGTAGCTTTCTTT

D: -
size: -
J: TRBJ2-7
V: TRBV10-2
CDR3: CASTPGLSSYEQYF
DNA: TGCGCCAGCACCCCGGGACTGAGCTCCTACGAGCAGTACTTC

D: -
size: -
J: TRBJ2-1
V: TRBV5-1
CDR3: CASSPDKYSYNEQFF
DNA: TGCGCCAGCAGCCCGGACAAATACTCCTACAATGAGCAGTTCTTC

D: TRBD2
size: -
J: TRBJ2-5
V: TRBV5-1
CDR3: CASSAMTSGGAIETQYF
DNA: TGCGCCAGCAGCGCGATGACTAGCGGGGGGGCCATAGAGACCCAGTACTTC

D: TRBD1
size: -
J: TRBJ1-5
V: TRBV19
CDR3: CASRDRDNQPQHF
DNA: TGTGCCAGTAGGGACAGGGACAATCAGCCCCAGCATTTT

D: -
size: -
J: TRBJ2-7
V: TRBV12-5
CDR3: CASGTATDEQYF
DNA: TGTGCTAGTGGTACAGCTACGGACGAGCAGTACTTC

D: -
size: -
J: TRBJ2-2
V: TRBV5-1
CDR3: CASSPITGFGGELFF
DNA: TGCGCCAGCAGCCCCATTACAGGGTTTGGCGGGGAGCTGTTTTTT

D: TRBD1
size: -
J: TRBJ2-4
V: TRBV9
CDR3: CASSVTTGGGKNIQYF
DNA: TGTGCCAGCAGCGTTACTACAGGGGGTGGCAAAAACATTCAGTACTTC

D: -
size: -
J: TRBJ2-3
V: TRBV15
CDR3: CATSSETRLALQYF
DNA: TGTGCCACCAGCAGTGAAACTAGGCTAGCACTTCAGTATTTT

D: -
size: -
J: TRBJ2-7
V: TRBV29-1
CDR3: CSVEIPGGSWAEQYF
DNA: TGCAGCGTTGAAATCCCAGGGGGGTCGTGGGCCGAGCAGTACTTC

D: -
size: -
J: TRBJ2-5
V: TRBV3-1/TRBV3-2
CDR3: CASSQEAWTQYF
DNA: TGTGCCAGCAGTCAGGAAGCTTGGACCCAGTACTTC

D: TRBD2
size: once
J: TRBJ2-5
V: TRBV11-2
CDR3: CASSFGLAGHYF
DNA: TGTGCCAGCAGCTTCGGACTAGCGGGGCACTACTTC

D: -
size: -
J: TRBJ1-2
V: TRBV6-6
CDR3: CASSYGTFGYGYTF
DNA: TGTGCCAGCAGCTACGGGACTTTCGGCTATGGCTACACCTTC

D: -
size: -
J: TRBJ1-5
V: TRBV6-2/TRBV6-3
CDR3: CASSHPTAEGRGGNQPQHF
DNA: TGTGCCAGCAGTCACCCGACCGCCGAGGGGAGGGGAGGCAATCAGCCCCAGCATTTT

D: -
size: -
J: TRBJ2-7
V: TRBV3-1/TRBV3-2
CDR3: CAVGATYEQYF
DNA: TGTGCCGTGGGGGCCACCTACGAGCAGTACTTC

D: TRBD1
size: -
J: TRBJ2-1
V: TRBV2
CDR3: CACRDRTWNEQFF
DNA: TGTGCCTGCCGGGACAGGACCTGGAATGAGCAGTTCTTC

D: TRBD1
size: -
J: TRBJ2-4
V: TRBV6-1
CDR3: CASSEGTGVYF
DNA: TGTGCCAGCAGTGAAGGGACAGGGGTCTACTTC

D: -
size: -
J: TRBJ2-6
V: TRBV6-5
CDR3: CASSSGANVLTF
DNA: TGTGCCAGCAGCTCGGGGGCCAACGTCCTGACTTTC

D: TRBD1
size: -
J: TRBJ1-4
V: TRBV9
CDR3: CASSVEAKGAGEKLFF
DNA: TGTGCCAGCAGCGTAGAAGCGAAGGGGGCAGGCGAAAAACTGTTTTTT

D: -
size: -
J: TRBJ2-7
V: TRBV19
CDR3: CASSIGAASYEQYF
DNA: TGTGCCAGTAGTATCGGAGCAGCATCCTACGAGCAGTACTTC

D: -
size: -
J: TRBJ1-1
V: TRBV9
CDR3: CASSPGTPEAFF
DNA: TGTGCCAGCAGCCCTGGGACACCAGAAGCTTTCTTT

D: TRBD2
size: -
J: TRBJ2-1
V: TRBV27
CDR3: CASSFLAGGSSYNEQFF
DNA: TGTGCCAGCAGTTTTCTAGCGGGAGGCAGCTCCTACAATGAGCAGTTCTTC

D: TRBD2
size: -
J: TRBJ2-5
V: TRBV24-1
CDR3: CATSGPTSSETQYF
DNA: TGTGCCACCAGTGGCCCGACTAGCTCGGAGACCCAGTACTTC

D: TRBD1
size: -
J: TRBJ1-1
V: TRBV6-5
CDR3: CASKGQGAYTEAFF
DNA: TGTGCCAGCAAGGGACAGGGGGCGTACACTGAAGCTTTCTTT

D: -
size: -
J: TRBJ2-7
V: TRBV7-2
CDR3: CASSTRLGHSYEQYF
DNA: TGTGCCAGCAGCACTCGTCTCGGTCATTCTTACGAGCAGTACTTC

D: -
size: -
J: TRBJ2-2
V: TRBV5-1
CDR3: CASSQTGELFF
DNA: TGCGCCAGCAGTCAGACCGGGGAGCTGTTTTTT

D: -
size: once
J: TRBJ1-2
V: TRBV4-1
CDR3: CASSQDGEDRGYTF
DNA: TGCGCCAGCAGCCAAGACGGGGAGGATAGGGGCTACACCTTC

D: TRBD2
size: -
J: TRBJ2-5
V: TRBV4-2
CDR3: CASSQALAGNLGAQYF
DNA: TGTGCCAGCAGCCAAGCCCTAGCGGGGAACCTAGGGGCCCAGTACTTC